The 28 T cell receptor beta chains in this list originate from one sample, sequenced in a study of blood T cells in healthy people across ages (dated by TCRdb to 2015 to 2017). Libraries were prepared through 5' RACE. Sequenced on an Illumina HiSeq 2500. A second PCR of roughly 7 to 11 cycles was performed with a sample-barcoded 5' primer and a J-beta primer mix. TCRdb's own reprocessing of the public reads used fastp at Q25 and MiXCR and kept productive beta chains. Rows are unified per CDR3 protein, each entry keeping the most common DNA and genes. Across this sample there are some 710,000 distinct CDR3 sequences, with about half seen only once. Of the sample, 15% to 20% is held by the ten largest clones. The specimen was blood. These receptors were collected from an elderly man in good health.

The gene calls are TRBV6-1 and TRBJ2-1; D call uncertain. Trimming pared 2 bases from V and 9 bases from J, leaving 8 bases between. CDR3 length equals 12 residues. CDR1 MNHNS and CDR2 SASEGT come from the germline V gene. CDR3 sequence: CASSEMVGEQFF. The CDR3 DNA reads TGTGCCAGCAGTGAAATGGTGGGTGAGCAGTTCTTC.

V and J are TRBV10-3 and TRBJ1-2; tentatively, D is TRBD1 (5 bases). Germline V lookup: CDR1 ENHRY, CDR2 SYGVKD. This CDR3 is built from 12 residues. V lost 11 bases and J 4 bases, leaving 14 bases between the germline ends. CDR3 sequence reads: CAVGTETYGYTF. CDR3 DNA: TGTGCCGTTGGGACGGAAACCTATGGCTACACCTTC.

Only a few counts were recorded for this clonotype. The V gene is TRBV20-1, the J gene TRBJ2-3; the D call may be TRBD1 or TRBD2 (5 bases each). The CDR3 covers 13 residues. Germline V lookup: CDR1 DFQATT, CDR2 SNEGSKA (reference sequence). Deletions cut 3 bases from V and 3 bases from J, with 10 bases between. The CDR3 nucleotides are TGCAGTGCTAGGGGGACGCCAACAGATACGCAGTATTTT. Encoded protein: CSARGTPTDTQYF.

The chain is built from TRBV10-3 and TRBJ1-1, with TRBD1 as a possible D gene (5 bases). Germline V gene sequence: CDR1 ENHRY, CDR2 SYGVKD. Between the trimmed V and J ends, which lost 7 bases and 3 bases, there was a span of 12 bases. The CDR3 totals 13 residues. The CDR3 nucleotides are TGTGCCATCACTAGGGGCGCGGACACTGAAGCTTTCTTT. Protein sequence: CAITRGADTEAFF.

The chain uses TRBV5-1 and TRBJ2-1, with D possibly matching TRBD2 (6 bases). V lost 2 bases and J 2 bases, leaving 14 bases between the germline ends. Germline CDR1 SGHRS, CDR2 YFSETQ. The CDR3 loop spans 16 amino acids. As DNA, the CDR3 is TGCGCCAGCAGCTTCGGAAGGGTAGCGGCCTACAATGAGCAGTTCTTC. Translated: CASSFGRVAAYNEQFF.

The rearrangement links TRBV7-2 to TRBJ1-1; TRBD1 matches at 9 bases. Unmatched junction bases numbered 8, after V lost 1 base and J lost 5 bases. Germline loops: CDR1 SGHTA, CDR2 FQGNSA. The CDR3 is made up of 16 amino acids. The CDR3 region is CASSLDGTGFRTEAFF. DNA of the CDR3: TGTGCCAGCAGCTTAGATGGGACAGGGTTTAGGACTGAAGCTTTCTTT.

The chain combines TRBV20-1 with TRBJ1-2, with 9 nucleotides matching TRBD1. CDR1 is DFQATT and CDR2 is SNEGSKA in the germline V gene (reference sequence). This CDR3 has 18 amino acids. The trim removed 1 base at V and 8 bases at J, leaving 20 bases unmatched. The CDR3, as DNA: TGCAGTGCTAGAGCCACAGGGGGCGCGGGACCTCTATACTTGGGCTACACCTTC. Translating it yields CSARATGGAGPLYLGYTF.

The V gene is TRBV9, the J gene TRBJ2-5; possible D gene TRBD2, 6 bases. V gave up 3 bases and J gave up 3 bases, with 15 bases separating them. The CDR3 totals 15 residues. The germline gives CDR1 SGDLS, CDR2 YYNGEE. CDR3 residues: CASSGVTGGEETQYF. The CDR3 DNA sequence: TGTGCCAGCAGCGGAGTGACTGGCGGGGAAGAGACCCAGTACTTC.

The V call is TRBV5-4, the J call TRBJ2-2, with D perhaps TRBD1 (5 bases). The V end was cut by 3 bases, the J end by 3 bases, with 12 bases between. CDR1 and CDR2 (germline): SGHNT, YYREEE (reference sequence). This CDR3 has 15 amino acids. The CDR3 DNA sequence: TGTGCCAGCAGCTGGCCGGACACCGACACCGGGGAGCTGTTTTTT. Protein product: CASSWPDTDTGELFF.

This clonotype was found once. The chain uses TRBV7-2 and TRBJ2-3; 9 nucleotides line up with TRBD2. Germline V CDR1 and CDR2: SGHTA, FQGNSA. V gave up 4 bases and J gave up 3 bases; unmatched junction bases: 11. The CDR3 consists of 17 residues. For the CDR3, the DNA is TGTGCCAGCAGCTCAAGAGGCCTAGCGGGACTAACAGATACGCAGTATTTT. It translates to CASSSRGLAGLTDTQYF.

The V and J genes are TRBV12-3 or TRBV12-4 and TRBJ2-1, with 7 nucleotides matching TRBD1. Unmatched junction bases numbered 8, after V lost 5 bases and J lost 7 bases. The CDR3 has 14 amino acids. DNA for the CDR3: TGTGCCAGCAGTACATTAATACAGGGGAATGAGCAGTTCTTC. As protein: CASSTLIQGNEQFF.

CDR3: CAISDSRGGADTQYF. CDR3 DNA sequence: TGTGCCATCAGTGACTCCCGGGGGGGTGCAGATACGCAGTATTTT. The rearrangement joins TRBV10-3 to TRBJ2-3, with 8 bases fitting TRBD2. The CDR3 runs to 15 residues. V shed 3 bases, J shed 4 bases, and the junction held 6 bases outside the gene matches. The V gene's germline CDR1 is ENHRY and CDR2 SYGVKD.

The rearrangement uses TRBV20-1 and TRBJ2-7, with 11 bases identical to TRBD2. The CDR3 has 15 residues. The germline V gene has CDR1 DFQATT and CDR2 SNEGSKA (reference sequence). The trim removed 5 bases at V and 1 base at J, leaving 7 bases unmatched. In nucleotides, the CDR3 is TGCAGTGCTGACCGGGGGACTAGCGGTTCCTACGAGCAGTACTTC. Translating it yields CSADRGTSGSYEQYF.

The table lists this clonotype with a few counts. The chain links TRBV15 to TRBJ2-3; maybe TRBD1 (6 bases). Germline V gives CDR1 LNHNV, CDR2 YYDKDF (reference sequence). Trimming cost V 3 bases and J 0 bases, with 10 bases left between them. CDR3 size: 15 residues. CDR3 region: CATSREDRSTDTQYF. CDR3 in DNA: TGTGCCACCAGCAGGGAGGACAGAAGCACAGATACGCAGTATTTT.

CDR3 DNA sequence: TGCAGCGTTTCAGACAGGTCGGGCTACAATGAGCAGTTCTTC. It yields the protein CSVSDRSGYNEQFF. The V call is TRBV29-1, the J call TRBJ2-1; tentative D call: TRBD1 (6 bases). This CDR3 is built from 14 residues. Germline V CDR1 and CDR2: SQVTM, ANQGSEA. V was shortened by 5 bases and J by 3 bases, with 14 bases between the two germline ends.

J is TRBJ2-3 and V is TRBV10-3, with 10 nucleotides matching TRBD2. V dropped 8 bases and J dropped 0; count of bases not matched to a gene: 5. This CDR3 comprises 15 residues. Germline V gene data show CDR1 as ENHRY and CDR2 as SYGVKD. As DNA, the CDR3 is TGTGCCATCTCTAGCGGGAGTGTGAGCACAGATACGCAGTATTTT. As protein: CAISSGSVSTDTQYF.

The count of this clonotype is one. Written as DNA, the CDR3 is TGCAGCGTTGAGGCCACTGTTGGCGAGCAGTACTTC. Protein product: CSVEATVGEQYF. This chain joins TRBV29-1 and TRBJ2-7; unclear D gene. Germline lookup yields CDR1 SQVTM and CDR2 ANQGSEA. V lost 3 bases and J 6 bases, leaving 12 bases between the germline ends. This CDR3 spans 12 amino acids.

This clonotype was counted a few times. This sequence joins TRBV20-1 and TRBJ2-1, with 12 bases matching TRBD2. The CDR3 has 14 amino acids. V was pared by 5 bases and J by 3 bases, with 2 bases of the junction left unmatched. Germline CDR1 DFQATT, CDR2 SNEGSKA (reference sequence). This CDR3 is CSAWGLAGYNEQFF. CDR3 in DNA: TGCAGTGCTTGGGGACTAGCGGGCTACAATGAGCAGTTCTTC.

This clonotype appeared a few times. The J gene is TRBJ1-5, the V gene TRBV7-9; D is uncertain. The CDR3 spans 17 residues. Germline lookup yields CDR1 SEHNR and CDR2 FQNEAQ (reference sequence). Trimming removed 3 bases from V and 2 bases from J, with 17 bases in between. The DNA of the CDR3 is TGTGCCAGCAGCTTCGACCTCAGTCCCCAGGGCAATCAGCCCCAGCATTTT. Translating it yields CASSFDLSPQGNQPQHF. Using reference TRBV7-9 and TRBJ1-5 for the parts outside the CDR3, the full variable domain is DTGVSQNPRHKITKRGQNVTFRCDPISEHNRLYWYRQTLGQGPEFLTYFQNEAQLEKSRLLSDRFSAERPKGSFSTLEIQRTEQGDSAMYLCASSFDLSPQGNQPQHFGDGTRLSIL.

This chain links TRBV24-1 with TRBJ2-3; D possibly corresponds to TRBD1 (5 bases). Germline V gene data show CDR1 as KGHDR and CDR2 as SFDVKD. The CDR3 runs 13 residues. V dropped 9 bases and J dropped 5 bases, with 14 bases sitting between them. CDR3 sequence: CATADSRRDTQYF. CDR3 sequence (DNA): TGTGCCACCGCAGACAGTCGAAGAGATACGCAGTATTTT.

The CDR3 here is CASSSGIETQYF. The CDR3, as DNA: TGTGCCAGCAGTAGCGGTATAGAGACCCAGTACTTC. The chain recombines TRBV6-2 or TRBV6-3 with TRBJ2-7, with a possible D match to TRBD2 (5 bases). The assigned J gene may be wrong: the sequence end matches TRBJ2-5 better. This CDR3 comprises 12 residues. Per germline, CDR1 MNHEY and CDR2 SVGEGT.

V gene TRBV6-5 combines with J gene TRBJ2-1; D is uncertain. The ends were cut back, 6 bases at V and 8 bases at J, with 11 bases in the middle. Per the germline V gene, CDR1 is MNHEY and CDR2 is SVGAGI. CDR3 length equals 12 residues. The CDR3 DNA reads TGTGCCAGCAGCCATGGCCCCCATGAGCAGTTCTTC. Residues: CASSHGPHEQFF.

The V and J genes are TRBV11-1 and TRBJ2-3; D remains unclear. The CDR3 loop spans 15 amino acids. CDR1 and CDR2 (germline): SGHAT, FQDESV (reference sequence). Between the trimmed V and J ends, which lost 0 bases and 2 bases, there was a span of 9 bases. As DNA, the CDR3 is TGTGCCAGCAGCTTAGCCTTAAGGGACACAGATACGCAGTATTTT. Residues: CASSLALRDTDTQYF.

In regard to this clonotype: The junction shows a germline mismatch at one end, possibly a read error. The V and J genes are TRBV27 and TRBJ2-7; 8 nucleotides match TRBD1. This CDR3 region has 15 residues. Germline lookup yields CDR1 MNHEY and CDR2 SMNVEV (reference sequence). In DNA, the CDR3 is TGTGCCAACAGTTCCCCTGGCAGGGGGCTCTACGAGCAGTACTTC. Translated: CANSSPGRGLYEQYF.

The chain couples TRBV29-1 to TRBJ2-2; 10 bases agree with TRBD2. This CDR3 has 14 amino acids. The germline V gene encodes CDR1 SQVTM and CDR2 ANQGSEA. CDR3 coding DNA: TGCGGCGGTGTAGCGGGAGGGAACACCGGGGAGCTGTTTTTT. This gives the protein CGGVAGGNTGELFF.

This clonotype was observed a handful of times. This sequence joins TRBV4-3 and TRBJ1-1, with a weak D call TRBD1 (5 bases). Between the trimmed V and J ends, which lost 5 bases and 5 bases, there was a span of 15 bases. The CDR3 totals 14 residues. Germline V lookup: CDR1 LGHNA, CDR2 YSLEER. The CDR3 DNA follows: TGCGCCAGCAGCTCGGAGAGGGAGGGGACTGAAGCTTTCTTT. This codes for CASSSEREGTEAFF.

The rearrangement uses TRBV29-1 and TRBJ2-3, with D possibly called TRBD1 or TRBD2 (6 bases each). Germline-derived CDR1 and CDR2 are SQVTM and ANQGSEA. This CDR3 region has 12 residues. V gave up 7 bases and J gave up 5 bases, with 13 bases separating them. Here the CDR3 DNA reads TGCAGCGGGATGGGGGGCCAAGATACGCAGTATTTT. Its translation: CSGMGGQDTQYF.

This rearrangement joins TRBV4-2 to TRBJ2-3; TRBD2 agrees at 10 bases. The CDR3 loop spans 16 amino acids. Germline V CDR1 and CDR2: LGHNA, YNFKEQ. With V trimmed by 1 base and J by 4 bases, 5 bases remained unmatched. CDR3 amino acids: CASSQAAGGTPDTQYF. The CDR3 bases are TGTGCCAGCAGCCAAGCAGCGGGGGGGACTCCAGATACGCAGTATTTT.